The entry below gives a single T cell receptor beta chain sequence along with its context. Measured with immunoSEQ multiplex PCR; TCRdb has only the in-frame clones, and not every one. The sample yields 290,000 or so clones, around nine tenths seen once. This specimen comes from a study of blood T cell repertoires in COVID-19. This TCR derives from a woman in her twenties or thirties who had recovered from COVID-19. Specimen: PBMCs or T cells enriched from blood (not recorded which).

Here the CDR3 reads CASSLAGGREQYF. CDR3 nucleotides: TGTGCCAGCAGTTTAGCGGGAGGGCGCGAGCAGTACTTC. The gene calls are TRBV6-2 or TRBV6-3 and TRBJ2-7; 11 bases match TRBD2. Germline V gene data show CDR1 as MNHEY and CDR2 as SVGEGT. The CDR3 loop spans 13 amino acids. Trimming took 4 bases from V and 6 from J; bases not matched to a gene: 2.